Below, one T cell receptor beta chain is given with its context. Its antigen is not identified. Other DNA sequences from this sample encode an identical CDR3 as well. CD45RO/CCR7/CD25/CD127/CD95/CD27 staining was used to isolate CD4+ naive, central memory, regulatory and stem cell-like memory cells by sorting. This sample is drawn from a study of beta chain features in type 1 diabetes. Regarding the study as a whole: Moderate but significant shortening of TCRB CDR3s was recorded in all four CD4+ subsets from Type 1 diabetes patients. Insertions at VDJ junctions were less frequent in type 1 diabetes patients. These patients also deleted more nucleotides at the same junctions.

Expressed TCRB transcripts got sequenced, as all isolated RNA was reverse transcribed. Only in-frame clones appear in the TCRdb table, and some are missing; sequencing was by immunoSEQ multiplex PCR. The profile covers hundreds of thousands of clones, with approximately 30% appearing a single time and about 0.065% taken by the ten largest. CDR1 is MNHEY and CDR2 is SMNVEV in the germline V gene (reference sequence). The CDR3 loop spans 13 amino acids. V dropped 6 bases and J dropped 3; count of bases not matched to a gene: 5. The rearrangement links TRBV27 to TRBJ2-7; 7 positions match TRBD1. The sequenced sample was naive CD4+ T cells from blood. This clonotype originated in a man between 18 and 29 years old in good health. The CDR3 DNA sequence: TGTGCCAGCAGCAGACAGGGCAGCTACGAGCAGTACTTC. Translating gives CASSRQGSYEQYF.